The 20 T cell receptor beta chains reported below all come from one sample, sequenced in a study of spatial heterogeneity in lung cancer. This sample's time point: sample taken at primary tumor resection. Unsorted whole RNA samples from tumor, nontumor lung or frozen PBMC were sequenced. Each CDR3 protein gets one entry after TCRdb re-called the 5' RACE reads with MiXCR. The profile shows nearly 15,000 distinct CDR3 sequences, approximately 8% of them singletons. The sequences come from PBMCs, collected at surgery. The receptors here all came from a female donor with early-stage non-small cell lung cancer.

This clonotype was picked up many times. The V call is TRBV6-1, the J call TRBJ2-3, with 9 bases aligning to TRBD2. Germline-derived CDR1 and CDR2 are MNHNS and SASEGT. This CDR3 is 16 amino acids long. With 2 bases clipped from V and 4 bases from J, the junction kept 7 bases outside the gene matches. CDR3 in DNA: TGTGCCAGCAGTGAACGGGCTAGCGGGGCGGCAGATACGCAGTATTTT. This gives the protein CASSERASGAADTQYF.

In this sample, this clonotype turned up many times. The rearrangement joins TRBV15 to TRBJ2-1; 8 nucleotides match TRBD2. Germline loops: CDR1 LNHNV, CDR2 YYDKDF (reference sequence). V trimming: 1 base; J trimming: 7 bases; junction bases outside the gene matches: 6. The CDR3 has 15 amino acids. CDR3 sequence (DNA): TGTGCCACCAGCAGAGCCAGCGGGAGTAAAAATGAGCAGTTCTTC. Its translation is CATSRASGSKNEQFF.

The chain joins TRBV12-3 or TRBV12-4 to TRBJ1-5; no firm D call. Trimming took 3 bases from V and 4 from J, leaving 7 bases between them. There are 13 residues in the CDR3. CDR3 DNA: TGTGCCAGCAGTTTCAGGCAGAATCAGCCCCAGCATTTT. Encoded protein: CASSFRQNQPQHF.

This clonotype was seen ten or more times. The rearrangement links TRBV7-3 to TRBJ2-3, with 9 bases matching TRBD2. This CDR3 spans 15 amino acids. Trimming removed 3 bases from V and 2 bases from J; junction bases left unmatched: 3. Germline CDR1 is SGHTA and CDR2 is FQGTGA. CDR3: CASSFAGGTTDTQYF. The CDR3, as DNA: TGTGCCAGCAGCTTTGCGGGGGGGACCACAGATACGCAGTATTTT.

This clonotype was recorded at least ten times. The CDR3 nucleotides read TGTGCCAGCTCACCCAATAACTATGGCTACACCTTC. Protein product: CASSPNNYGYTF. This chain uses TRBV18 with TRBJ1-2; no reliable D call. The CDR3 consists of 12 residues. Looked up from germline, CDR1 is KGHSH and CDR2 is LQKENI. V gave up 3 bases and J gave up 1 base, with 3 bases separating them.

The genes are TRBV6-1 and TRBJ2-4; D gene unclear. The length of the CDR3 is 16 residues. Per germline, CDR1 MNHNS and CDR2 SASEGT. Trimming removed 2 bases at V and 0 bases at J, with 11 bases between. The CDR3: CASSERAVLAKNIQYF. The CDR3 DNA reads TGTGCCAGCAGTGAAAGGGCAGTACTAGCCAAAAACATTCAGTACTTC.

This clonotype occurred many times. The CDR3 sequence: CASRPGTRGNQPQHF. The CDR3 region has the DNA TGTGCCAGCAGACCCGGGACCAGGGGCAATCAGCCCCAGCATTTT. The chain uses TRBV12-3 or TRBV12-4 and TRBJ1-5, with D perhaps TRBD1 (5 bases). Trimming left V 6 bases short and J 2 bases short, with 14 bases between. The CDR3 is made up of 15 amino acids.

This clonotype showed up many times. This chain links TRBV10-3 with TRBJ2-2; the match to TRBD2 covers 10 bases. This CDR3 comprises 16 residues. Trimming cost V 3 bases and J 8 bases; bases outside gene matches: 9. Germline CDR1 and CDR2: ENHRY and SYGVKD. The CDR3 reads CAISDPGTSAGGELFF. The DNA for the CDR3 is TGTGCCATCAGTGACCCCGGGACTAGCGCTGGGGGGGAGCTGTTTTTT.

This clonotype was counted at least ten times. In DNA, the CDR3 is TGCAGTGCTAGAGGCGGGACCTACGAGCAGTACTTC. This gives the protein CSARGGTYEQYF. The rearrangement joins TRBV20-1 to TRBJ2-7, with a weak D call TRBD2 (6 bases). Germline V gene sequence: CDR1 DFQATT, CDR2 SNEGSKA (reference sequence). The CDR3 extends over 12 amino acids. Deletions cut 1 base from V and 2 bases from J, with 6 bases between.

This clonotype appeared a few times. This chain connects TRBV12-5 to TRBJ1-6; the D is unclear. The CDR3 has 17 residues. V dropped 5 bases and J dropped 5 bases, with 19 bases sitting between them. Germline CDR1 reads LGHNT; CDR2 reads FRNRAP. The chain's CDR3 is CASGRSRMRLNNSPLHF. CDR3 bases: TGTGCTAGTGGTAGGTCGCGAATGAGATTAAATAATTCACCCCTCCACTTT.

In regard to this clonotype: A much bigger clone sits one base away, suggesting this may be a read error. This chain uses TRBV29-1 with TRBJ1-6; D unclear. Germline V lookup: CDR1 SQVTM, CDR2 ANQGSEA. The CDR3 runs to 12 residues. Trimming cost V 7 bases and J 14 bases, with 18 bases left between them. In DNA, the CDR3 is TGCAGCGCCGCTGACTCCGATCGGGCCCTCCACTTT. Protein product: CSAADSDRALHF.

The genes are TRBV5-1 and TRBJ2-3, with 8 bases identical to TRBD2. The germline gives CDR1 SGHRS, CDR2 YFSETQ. The CDR3 loop spans 16 amino acids. After removal of 2 bases from V and 1 base from J, the junction contained 6 bases not matched to a gene. The CDR3: CASSLTAGARTDTQYF. The DNA for the CDR3 is TGCGCCAGCAGCTTAACAGCGGGGGCCCGCACAGATACGCAGTATTTT.

This clonotype was picked up many times. CDR3 nucleotide sequence: TGTGCCAGCAGCCCCGAGGGGTACCCCTACAATGAGCAGTTCTTC. Translated, it gives CASSPEGYPYNEQFF. The chain uses TRBV7-2 and TRBJ2-1; D may correspond to TRBD1 or TRBD2 (5 bases each). The V gene lost 5 bases and the J gene lost 2 bases, with 13 bases spanning the gap. The CDR3 extends over 15 amino acids. From germline, CDR1 is SGHTA and CDR2 FQGNSA.

The rearrangement links TRBV7-2 to TRBJ1-2; TRBD1 agrees at 8 bases. The junction had 3 bases not matched to a gene; V was cut back by 2 bases and J by 4 bases. Germline V gene sequence: CDR1 SGHTA, CDR2 FQGNSA. The length of the CDR3 is 14 residues. Here the CDR3 reads CASSLPQGAYGYTF. The CDR3, as DNA: TGTGCCAGCAGCTTACCCCAGGGGGCCTATGGCTACACCTTC.

In this sample, this clonotype turned up many times. The CDR3, as DNA: TGCAGTGCTAGAAATAGCGGGGGCACAGATACGCAGTATTTT. Translation gives CSARNSGGTDTQYF. The chain employs TRBV20-1 and TRBJ2-3; 8 bases match TRBD2. The V and J ends lost 2 bases and 1 base, in that order; junction bases with no gene match: 2. CDR3 length equals 14 residues. The germline CDR1 and CDR2 sequences are DFQATT and SNEGSKA (reference sequence).

This clonotype was seen many times. As DNA, the CDR3 is TGTGCCAGCAGTCTCCGCCCTGTGAGCACTGAAGCTTTCTTT. Translated, it gives CASSLRPVSTEAFF. The chain combines TRBV12-3 or TRBV12-4 with TRBJ1-1; D call uncertain. The CDR3 sequence is 14 residues long. Trimming took off 5 bases at V and 4 bases at J, with 14 bases between the two ends.

This clonotype came up many times. This sequence joins TRBV28 and TRBJ2-7; D is undetermined. This CDR3 is built from 12 residues. Trimming stripped 6 bases from V and 0 bases from J, with 6 bases between. Germline V lookup: CDR1 MDHEN, CDR2 SYDVKM. The CDR3 reads CASSLSSYEQYF. In DNA, the CDR3 is TGTGCCAGCAGCCTCAGCTCCTACGAGCAGTACTTC.

This clonotype was observed at least ten times. This rearrangement joins TRBV2 to TRBJ2-2; 7 positions agree with TRBD1. V gave up 9 bases and J gave up 6 bases; unmatched junction bases: 4. Looked up from germline, CDR1 is SNHLY and CDR2 is FYNNEI. This CDR3 spans 12 amino acids. CDR3 bases: TGTGCCAGTCGACAGGGTCCCGGGGAGCTGTTTTTT. Residues: CASRQGPGELFF. Full variable domain (missing parts from reference TRBV2 and TRBJ2-2): EPEVTQTPSHQVTQMGQEVILRCVPISNHLYFYWYRQILGQKVEFLVSFYNNEISEKSEIFDDQFSVERPDGSNFTLKIRSTKLEDSAMYFCASRQGPGELFFGEGSRLTVL.

This clonotype was recorded many times. The chain has TRBV25-1 and TRBJ2-7; D possibly matches TRBD1 or TRBD2 (5 bases each). Germline CDR1 MGHDK, CDR2 SYGVNS. V was pared by 3 bases and J by 3 bases, with 18 bases between. The CDR3 contains 16 residues. CDR3 loop: CASSDPTGTELYEQYF. CDR3 sequence (DNA): TGTGCCAGCAGTGACCCAACCGGGACGGAGCTCTACGAGCAGTACTTC.

The sample holds many counts of this clonotype. The genes are TRBV18 and TRBJ1-1, with 9 bases that match TRBD1. Germline assignment: CDR1 KGHSH and CDR2 LQKENI. The CDR3 is made up of 15 amino acids. The J segment lost 4 bases and the V segment lost 3 bases, leaving 6 bases of the junction unmatched. CDR3 sequence: CASSPKQGASTEAFF. The CDR3 DNA sequence: TGTGCCAGCTCACCCAAACAGGGGGCTAGCACTGAAGCTTTCTTT.